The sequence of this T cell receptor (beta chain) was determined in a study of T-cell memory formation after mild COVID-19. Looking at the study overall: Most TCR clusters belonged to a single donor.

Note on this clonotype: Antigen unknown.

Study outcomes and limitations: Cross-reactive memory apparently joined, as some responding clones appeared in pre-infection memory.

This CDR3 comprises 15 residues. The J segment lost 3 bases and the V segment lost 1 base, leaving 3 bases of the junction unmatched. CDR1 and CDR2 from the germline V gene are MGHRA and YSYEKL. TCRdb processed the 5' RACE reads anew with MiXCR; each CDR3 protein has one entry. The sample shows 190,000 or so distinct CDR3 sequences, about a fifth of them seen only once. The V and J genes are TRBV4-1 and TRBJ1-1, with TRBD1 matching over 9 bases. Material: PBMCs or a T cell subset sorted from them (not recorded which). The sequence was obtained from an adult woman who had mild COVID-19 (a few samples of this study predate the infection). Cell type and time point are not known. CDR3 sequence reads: CASSQGDREDTEAFF. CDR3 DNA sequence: TGCGCCAGCAGCCAAGGGGACAGGGAGGACACTGAAGCTTTCTTT.